The following is a T cell receptor (beta chain) sequence with its context. These data are taken from a study of cytomegalovirus exposure and HLA in healthy donors. Both 60 Vbeta primers and 13 Jbeta primers went into the PCR. The data were produced by immunoSEQ multiplex PCR, yet TCRdb's version contains in-frame clones alone and is incomplete. The repertoire holds more than 95,000 clones, with 75% as singletons. This CDR3 contains 14 residues. Deletions cut 7 bases from V and 4 bases from J, with 17 bases between. Looked up from germline, CDR1 is SGHTS and CDR2 is YDEGEE. Sequencing was done on a sample of PBMCs. The receptor comes from a woman aged 18 to 35 in good health and CMV-seronegative. The V and J genes are TRBV5-8 and TRBJ2-5; possibly TRBD2 for D (6 bases). CDR3 bases: TGTGCCAGCTGGCTAGGTGGGGGGAGAGAGACCCAGTACTTC. It codes for CASWLGGGRETQYF.